Sequencing of this T cell receptor beta chain was carried out in a study of cytomegalovirus exposure and HLA in healthy donors. Primers: 60 Vbeta forward and 13 Jbeta reverse. TCRdb's table, derived via immunoSEQ multiplex PCR, lists solely in-frame clones and lacks some. The top ten hold roughly an eighth of the sample, which has 150,000 to 200,000 clones, around 80% seen once. Study-wide results and limits: Rarity held for most TCR sequences, but there were some public TCRs that occurred in many donors.

Concerning this clone itself: Its antigen is unidentified.

The sample comprised PBMCs. This clonotype was obtained from a woman between 50 and 59 years old in good health and CMV-seropositive.

This CDR3 reads CASLTGTFTDTQYF. For the CDR3, the DNA is TGTGCCAGTTTGACAGGGACCTTCACAGATACGCAGTATTTT. V usage is TRBV6-6 and J usage is TRBJ2-3; 7 nucleotides line up with TRBD1. With V trimmed by 9 bases and J by 2 bases, 8 bases remained unmatched. The CDR3 is made up of 14 amino acids. Looked up from germline, CDR1 is MNHNY and CDR2 is SVGAGI (reference sequence).